This section outlines one TCR beta chain sequence together with its context. The sample is drawn from a study of blood T cell repertoires in COVID-19. Original methodology: Amplification with reference gene primers provided the estimates of nucleated cell counts. Here immunoSEQ multiplex PCR was the method, and the copy in TCRdb shows in-frame clones only, minus some. V, J and clone size were drawn from that table, and D and trimming were deduced from the DNA. This sample has roughly 61,000 clones, with more than 75% found just once. Germline CDR1 SGHTA, CDR2 FQGNSA. This CDR3 comprises 15 residues. Trimming took off 1 base at V and 5 bases at J, with 11 bases between the two ends.

The gene calls are TRBV7-2 and TRBJ1-4; no reliable D call. Input material: peripheral blood. The source is a man in his forties with active COVID-19. As DNA, the CDR3 is TGTGCCAGCAGCTTAGTCTCTGGGCCAAATGAAAAACTGTTTTTT. Protein: CASSLVSGPNEKLFF.